The clone carrying this T cell receptor (beta chain) was found many times. The sample is drawn from a study of blood T cell repertoires in COVID-19. Germline CDR1 SNHLY, CDR2 FYNNEI. The CDR3 sequence is 17 residues long. Trimming took 2 bases from V and 5 from J; bases not matched to a gene: 6. Repertoires were generated with immunoSEQ multiplex PCR, while TCRdb's copy carries only in-frame clones and drops some. The table shows over 70,000 clones, with roughly three quarters occurring only once. The TCR originated in an older man with active or convalescent COVID-19. Sequenced sample: peripheral blood. V gene TRBV2 combines with J gene TRBJ2-5; 15 positions match TRBD2. The CDR3 coding sequence is TGTGCCAGCAGTGAAAAAGGACTAGCGGGGGGGCCGGAGACCCAGTACTTC. Protein product: CASSEKGLAGGPETQYF. The full variable domain, with the rest looked up from reference TRBV2 and TRBJ2-5, is EPEVTQTPSHQVTQMGQEVILRCVPISNHLYFYWYRQILGQKVEFLVSFYNNEISEKSEIFDDQFSVERPDGSNFTLKIRSTKLEDSAMYFCASSEKGLAGGPETQYFGPGTRLLVL.